This T cell receptor beta chain was captured by sequencing in a study of T-cell reconstitution after alpha-beta-depleted transplantation in children. In the case of this clonotype: Relative to the germline gene, one junction end is altered; a read error may explain this.

CDR3 length equals 19 residues. The V gene's germline CDR1 is LGHDT and CDR2 YNNKEL (reference sequence). Unique molecular identifiers featured in how the TCRbeta library was prepared. TCRdb analysed the PCR reads with MiXCR anew, one entry per CDR3 protein. The table shows about 640,000 distinct CDR3 sequences, with 16% occurring only once. The genes are TRBV3-1 and TRBJ2-3; maybe TRBD2 (7 bases). This receptor was taken from a human donor who donated a stem cell graft to a child with acute myeloid leukemia. Sequencing was performed on PBMCs from the stem cell graft donor, taken from the stem cell graft. DNA for the CDR3: TGTGCCTGCAGCTCGAGGGGGGGGGTAGAGGACGCTAGCACAGATACGCAGTATTTT. Translating gives CACSSRGGVEDASTDTQYF.